The 16 T cell receptor beta chains listed next were all sequenced from one sample in a study of cytomegalovirus exposure and HLA in healthy donors. 60 Vbeta and 13 Jbeta primers were used in PCR. Data came from immunoSEQ multiplex PCR; TCRdb stores just in-frame clones and leaves some out. This sample's clone table lists 96,000 or so clones. The sequenced material came from PBMCs. These receptors were obtained from a woman in her 30s in good health and CMV-seronegative.

The chain links TRBV7-9 to TRBJ2-1; D might be TRBD2 (7 bases). The CDR3 is 15 residues long. Trimming pared 3 bases from V and 9 bases from J, leaving 18 bases between. Germline V gene data show CDR1 as SEHNR and CDR2 as FQNEAQ (reference sequence). CDR3 in amino acids: CASSLPGGRETEQFF. The CDR3 nucleotides read TGTGCCAGCAGCTTGCCTGGGGGGCGGGAGACTGAGCAGTTCTTC.

The V and J genes are TRBV5-1 and TRBJ2-7, with D unclear. Germline V gives CDR1 SGHRS, CDR2 YFSETQ. This CDR3 has 16 amino acids. V lost 0 bases and J 0 bases, leaving 13 bases between the germline ends. Written as DNA, the CDR3 is TGCGCCAGCAGCTTGGAATTCGTTGCGAGCTCCTACGAGCAGTACTTC. It yields the protein CASSLEFVASSYEQYF. Full variable domain (missing parts from reference TRBV5-1 and TRBJ2-7): KAGVTQTPRYLIKTRGQQVTLSCSPISGHRSVSWYQQTPGQGLQFLFEYFSETQRNKGNFPGRFSGRQFSNSRSEMNVSTLELGDSALYLCASSLEFVASSYEQYFGPGTRLTVT.

The V gene is TRBV5-6, the J gene TRBJ1-6, with 8 bases lining up with TRBD1. Germline assignment: CDR1 SGHDT and CDR2 YYEEEE. After removal of 2 bases from V and 8 bases from J, the junction contained 3 bases not matched to a gene. CDR3 size: 14 residues. The CDR3 loop reads CASSFRDRYSPLHF. Here the CDR3 DNA reads TGTGCCAGCAGCTTCCGGGACAGGTATTCACCCCTCCACTTT.

CDR3 in DNA: TGCGCCAGCAGCTTGAAGCGAGGACAGGGCTCCTATAATTCACCCCTCCACTTT. This codes for CASSLKRGQGSYNSPLHF. This chain connects TRBV5-1 to TRBJ1-6, with 8 bases aligning to TRBD1. The CDR3 length is 18 residues. V shed 1 base and J 0 bases; nucleotides not matched to a gene: 6. CDR1 is SGHRS and CDR2 is YFSETQ in the germline V gene.

This chain uses TRBV18 with TRBJ2-7, with 8 nucleotides matching TRBD1. The CDR3 is 16 residues long. CDR1 is KGHSH and CDR2 is LQKENI in the germline V gene. The V and J ends lost 6 bases and 7 bases, in that order; junction bases with no gene match: 17. CDR3 bases: TGTGCCAGCTCGCCGGCGTGGGACAGGAGTTTTGAAGAGCAGTACTTC. Encoded protein: CASSPAWDRSFEEQYF.

The chain links TRBV29-1 to TRBJ1-1; 7 nucleotides agree with TRBD1. Germline lookup yields CDR1 SQVTM and CDR2 ANQGSEA. The V segment lost 6 bases and the J segment 4 bases; nucleotides outside the gene matches: 11. The CDR3 totals 14 residues. Here the CDR3 reads CSVLIPPGGTEAFF. The CDR3 nucleotides are TGCAGCGTACTCATACCTCCAGGGGGCACTGAAGCTTTCTTT.

The V and J genes are TRBV5-1 and TRBJ1-1; D call uncertain. V lost 3 bases and J 1 base, leaving 13 bases between the germline ends. CDR3 size: 15 residues. Germline CDR1 is SGHRS and CDR2 is YFSETQ. CDR3 loop: CASSSVEGSNTEAFF. The CDR3 DNA reads TGCGCCAGCAGCTCAGTAGAGGGATCGAACACTGAAGCTTTCTTT.

V is TRBV6-1 and J is TRBJ1-2; D is perhaps TRBD1 (5 bases). CDR1 is MNHNS, CDR2 SASEGT, per germline. The CDR3 length is 13 residues. V lost 10 bases and J 5 bases, leaving 17 bases between the germline ends. The CDR3 nucleotides read TGTGCCACCTGGGACTCCTTGGGGTATGGCTACACCTTC. It specifies CATWDSLGYGYTF.

This sequence joins TRBV21-1 and TRBJ2-1; TRBD2 is the table's D call and was not checked against the DNA. TRBV21-1 is termed a pseudogene. This CDR3 has 16 amino acids. CDR3 sequence: CASSKALAGPFDEQFF. The CDR3 DNA reads as TGTGCCAGCAGCAAAGCGCTGGCGGGACCCTTCGATGAGCAGTTCTTC.

The V and J genes are TRBV2 and TRBJ1-5; the match to TRBD1 covers 9 bases. CDR1 SNHLY and CDR2 FYNNEI come from the germline V gene. J was trimmed by 0 bases and V by 4 bases; bases with no gene match: 13. CDR3 length equals 19 residues. The CDR3 region is CASSAGRDREFDSNQPQHF. The CDR3 DNA reads TGTGCCAGCAGTGCCGGCCGGGACAGGGAGTTTGATAGCAATCAGCCCCAGCATTTT.

V gene TRBV19 combines with J gene TRBJ1-1; D perhaps matches TRBD1 (5 bases). The CDR3 covers 15 residues. V was cut by 2 bases and J by 1 base, with 11 bases left in between. CDR1 and CDR2 from the germline V gene are LNHDA and SQIVND (reference sequence). CDR3 protein: CASSILRGGNTEAFF. In DNA, the CDR3 is TGTGCCAGTAGTATATTAAGGGGTGGGAACACTGAAGCTTTCTTT. Together with reference TRBV19 and TRBJ1-1, the CDR3 gives the full variable domain: DGGITQSPKYLFRKEGQNVTLSCEQNLNHDAMYWYRQDPGQGLRLIYYSQIVNDFQKGDIAEGYSVSREKKESFPLTVTSAQKNPTAFYLCASSILRGGNTEAFFGQGTRLTVV.

The chain is built from TRBV5-6 and TRBJ1-1, with TRBD1 matching 8 bases. V lost 2 bases to trimming and J lost 8 bases; unmatched junction nucleotides: 8. This CDR3 has 14 residues. Germline values: CDR1 SGHDT, CDR2 YYEEEE. The CDR3 sequence: CASSFQGAPPEAFF. As DNA, the CDR3 is TGTGCCAGCAGCTTCCAGGGGGCGCCTCCCGAAGCTTTCTTT. The variable domain in full, completed from reference TRBV5-6 and TRBJ1-1, reads DAGVTQSPTHLIKTRGQQVTLRCSPKSGHDTVSWYQQALGQGPQFIFQYYEEEERQRGNFPDRFSGHQFPNYSSELNVNALLLGDSALYLCASSFQGAPPEAFFGQGTRLTVV.

A note on this clone: This specimen includes other DNA sequences encoding the same CDR3. The V gene is TRBV6-5, the J gene TRBJ1-2, with D possibly matching TRBD1 (6 bases). Germline V CDR1 and CDR2: MNHEY, SVGAGI. The ends were cut back, 6 bases at V and 3 bases at J, with 8 bases in the middle. This CDR3 region has 12 residues. CDR3 DNA sequence: TGTGCCAGCAGCCCAGGGGACTATGGCTACACCTTC. Translation gives CASSPGDYGYTF.

This chain uses TRBV5-4 with TRBJ1-4; tentative D call: TRBD1 (5 bases). V was clipped by 5 bases and J by 7 bases, with 15 bases between them. Germline V gives CDR1 SGHNT, CDR2 YYREEE (reference sequence). The CDR3 covers 14 residues. CDR3 coding DNA: TGTGCCAGCAGTCCCCGTGGGGGGGTTGAAAAACTGTTTTTT. This gives the protein CASSPRGGVEKLFF.

The chain recombines TRBV4-1 with TRBJ1-5; 9 nucleotides align to TRBD1. The CDR3 has 15 residues. Germline V gene data show CDR1 as MGHRA and CDR2 as YSYEKL. The J segment lost 6 bases and the V segment lost 2 bases, leaving 5 bases of the junction unmatched. The chain's CDR3 is CASSQWTGEGQPQHF. For the CDR3, the DNA is TGCGCCAGCAGCCAATGGACAGGGGAGGGTCAGCCCCAGCATTTT.

The chain links TRBV4-1 to TRBJ2-7, with 9 bases that match TRBD1. The germline V gene has CDR1 MGHRA and CDR2 YSYEKL. The junction had 9 bases not matched to a gene; V was cut back by 0 bases and J by 6 bases. This CDR3 contains 16 residues. The CDR3 is CASSQDLDRGNSEQYF. The CDR3 DNA reads as TGCGCCAGCAGCCAAGACCTGGACAGGGGCAATAGCGAGCAGTACTTC.